These T cell receptor beta chains were read from a single sample in a study of cytomegalovirus exposure and HLA in healthy donors. Method: immunoSEQ multiplex PCR; TCRdb's copy keeps in-frame clones and lacks some. The sample records approximately 110,000 clones, around 77% being singletons. Specimen: PBMCs. Receptors were obtained from a woman younger than 45 in good health and CMV-seropositive. Each CDR3 is given with its conserved first and last residue.

v_call cdr3_aa
TRBV19 CASSIGGQPQHF
TRBV2 CASTREAGNKFF
TRBV7-3 CASSYPYFIQYF
TRBV10-3 CAISDWTGDYEQYF
TRBV5-1 CASSPVSGGADEQFF
TRBV30 CAWSAQGDQPQHF
TRBV12-5 CASGLVLGGSDEQFF
TRBV27 CASSQTGHGLFF
TRBV11-3 CASSLDLARGTEAFF
TRBV2 CASRSGTVNTGELFF
TRBV7-9 CASSLSVPSEGTETQYF
TRBV18 CASSPQSGQGYEQYF
TRBV29-1 CSVEASGHYNEQFF
TRBV14 CASSLDRVQETQYF
TRBV11-3 CASSSLMDTEGYEQYF
TRBV6-6 CASTRSRERAGELFF